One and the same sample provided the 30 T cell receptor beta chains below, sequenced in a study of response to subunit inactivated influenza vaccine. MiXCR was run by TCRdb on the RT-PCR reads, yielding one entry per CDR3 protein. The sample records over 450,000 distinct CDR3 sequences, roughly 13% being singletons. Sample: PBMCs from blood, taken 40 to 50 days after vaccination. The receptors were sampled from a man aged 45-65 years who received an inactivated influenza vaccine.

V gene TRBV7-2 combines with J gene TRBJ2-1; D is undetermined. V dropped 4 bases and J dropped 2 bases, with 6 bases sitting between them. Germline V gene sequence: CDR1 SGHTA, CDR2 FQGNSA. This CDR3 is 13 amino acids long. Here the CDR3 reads CASSWTTYNEQFF. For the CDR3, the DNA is TGTGCCAGCAGCTGGACGACCTACAATGAGCAGTTCTTC. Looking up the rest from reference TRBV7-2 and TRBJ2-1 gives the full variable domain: GAGVSQSPSNKVTEKGKDVELRCDPISGHTALYWYRQSLGQGLEFLIYFQGNSAPDKSGLPSDRFSAERTGGSVSTLTIQRTQQEDSAVYLCASSWTTYNEQFFGPGTRLTVL.

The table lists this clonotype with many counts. Written as DNA, the CDR3 is TGTGCCAGCACTACCTTTCCCTGGAGGCCAGATACGCAGTATTTT. Translation gives CASTTFPWRPDTQYF. The rearrangement joins TRBV6-7 to TRBJ2-3, with D possibly being TRBD2 (5 bases). TRBV6-7 is filed as an ORF, its function uncertain. The CDR3 extends over 15 amino acids. V gave up 7 bases and J gave up 4 bases, with 18 bases separating them.

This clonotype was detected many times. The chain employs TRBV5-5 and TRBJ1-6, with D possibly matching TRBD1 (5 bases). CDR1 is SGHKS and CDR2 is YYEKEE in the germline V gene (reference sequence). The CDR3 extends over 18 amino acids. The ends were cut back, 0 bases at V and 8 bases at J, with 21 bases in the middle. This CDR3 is CASSLGQGGSPVDSPLHF. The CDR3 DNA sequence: TGTGCCAGCAGCTTGGGGCAGGGAGGCTCGCCTGTGGATTCACCCCTCCACTTT.

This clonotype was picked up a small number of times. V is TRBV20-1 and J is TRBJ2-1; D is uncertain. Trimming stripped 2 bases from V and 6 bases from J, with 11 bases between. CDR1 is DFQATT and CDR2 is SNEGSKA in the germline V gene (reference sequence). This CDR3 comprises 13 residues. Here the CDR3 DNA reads TGCAGTGCTAGAAGTCCGATTGTCAATGAGCAGTTCTTC. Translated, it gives CSARSPIVNEQFF.

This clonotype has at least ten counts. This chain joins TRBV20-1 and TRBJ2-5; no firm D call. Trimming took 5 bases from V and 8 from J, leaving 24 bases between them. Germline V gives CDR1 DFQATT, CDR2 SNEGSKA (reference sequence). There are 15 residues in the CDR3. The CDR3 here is CSAEASADSHNTQYF. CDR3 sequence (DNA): TGCAGTGCTGAGGCTTCGGCGGATTCACATAATACCCAGTACTTC.

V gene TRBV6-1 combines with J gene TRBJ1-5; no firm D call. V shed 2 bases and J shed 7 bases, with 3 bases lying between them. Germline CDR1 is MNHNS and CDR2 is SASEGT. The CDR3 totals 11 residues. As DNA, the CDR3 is TGTGCCAGCAGTGAAAGGCAGCCCCAGCATTTT. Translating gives CASSERQPQHF.

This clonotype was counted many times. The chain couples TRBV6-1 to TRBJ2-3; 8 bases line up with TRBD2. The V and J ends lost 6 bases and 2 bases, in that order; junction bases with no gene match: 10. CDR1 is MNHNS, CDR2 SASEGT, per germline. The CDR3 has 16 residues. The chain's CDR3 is CASSPWERGLTDTQYF. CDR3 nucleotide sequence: TGTGCCAGCAGCCCATGGGAGCGGGGGCTCACAGATACGCAGTATTTT.

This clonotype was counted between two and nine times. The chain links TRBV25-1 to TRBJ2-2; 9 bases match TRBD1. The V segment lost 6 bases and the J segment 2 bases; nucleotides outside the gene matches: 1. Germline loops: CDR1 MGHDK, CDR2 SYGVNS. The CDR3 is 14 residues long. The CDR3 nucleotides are TGTGCCAGCAGGGACAGGGGAAACACCGGGGAGCTGTTTTTT. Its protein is CASRDRGNTGELFF.

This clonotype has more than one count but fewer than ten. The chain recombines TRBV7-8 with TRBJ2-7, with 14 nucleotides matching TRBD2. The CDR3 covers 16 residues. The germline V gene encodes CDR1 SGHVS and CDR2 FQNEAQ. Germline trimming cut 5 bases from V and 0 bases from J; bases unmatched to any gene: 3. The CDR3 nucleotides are TGTGCCAGCAGCCCAGGGACTAGCGGGGGCTCCTACGAGCAGTACTTC. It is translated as CASSPGTSGGSYEQYF.

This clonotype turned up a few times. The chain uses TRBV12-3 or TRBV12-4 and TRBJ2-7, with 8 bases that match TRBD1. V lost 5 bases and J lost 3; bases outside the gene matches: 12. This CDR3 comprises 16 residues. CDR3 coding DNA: TGTGCCAGCAGTCCGGGGGCCAGGGGGCTCCTCTACGAGCAGTACTTC. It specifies CASSPGARGLLYEQYF.

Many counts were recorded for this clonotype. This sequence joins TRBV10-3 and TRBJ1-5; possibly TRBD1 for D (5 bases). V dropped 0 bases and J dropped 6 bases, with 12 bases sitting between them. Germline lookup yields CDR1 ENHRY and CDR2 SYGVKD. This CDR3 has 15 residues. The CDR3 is CAISESLGTGQPQHF. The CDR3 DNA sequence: TGTGCCATCAGTGAGTCTCTGGGGACGGGTCAGCCCCAGCATTTT.

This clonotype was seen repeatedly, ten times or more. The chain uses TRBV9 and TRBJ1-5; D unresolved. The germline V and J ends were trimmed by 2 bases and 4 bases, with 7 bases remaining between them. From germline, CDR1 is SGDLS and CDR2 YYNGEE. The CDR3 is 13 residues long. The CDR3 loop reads CASSVGSNQPQHF. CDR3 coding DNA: TGTGCCAGCAGCGTGGGTAGTAATCAGCCCCAGCATTTT.

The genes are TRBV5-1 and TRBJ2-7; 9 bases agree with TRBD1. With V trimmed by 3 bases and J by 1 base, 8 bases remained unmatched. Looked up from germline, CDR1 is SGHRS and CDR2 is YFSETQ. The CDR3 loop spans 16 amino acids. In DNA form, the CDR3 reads TGCGCCAGCAGCTCGGGACAGGGTTTTGTGTCCTACGAGCAGTACTTC. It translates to CASSSGQGFVSYEQYF.

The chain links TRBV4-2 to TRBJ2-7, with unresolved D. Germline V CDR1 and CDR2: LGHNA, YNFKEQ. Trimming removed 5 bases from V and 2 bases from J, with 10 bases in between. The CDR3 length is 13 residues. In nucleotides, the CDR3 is TGTGCCAGCAGCAAAGCAGAGGCCTACGAGCAGTACTTC. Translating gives CASSKAEAYEQYF.

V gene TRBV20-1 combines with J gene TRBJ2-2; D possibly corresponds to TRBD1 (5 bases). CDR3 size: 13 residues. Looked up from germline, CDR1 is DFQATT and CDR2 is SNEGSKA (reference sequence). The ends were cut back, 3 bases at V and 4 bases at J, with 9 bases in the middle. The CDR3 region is CSASGRATGELFF. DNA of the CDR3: TGCAGTGCTAGTGGCAGGGCCACCGGGGAGCTGTTTTTT.

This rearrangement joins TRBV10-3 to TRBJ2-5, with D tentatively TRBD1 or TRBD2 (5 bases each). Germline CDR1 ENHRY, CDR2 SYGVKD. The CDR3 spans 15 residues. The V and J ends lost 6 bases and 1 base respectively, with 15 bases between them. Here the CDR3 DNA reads TGTGCCATCAGAGCCTCGGGACCGACCCAAGAGACCCAGTACTTC. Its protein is CAIRASGPTQETQYF.

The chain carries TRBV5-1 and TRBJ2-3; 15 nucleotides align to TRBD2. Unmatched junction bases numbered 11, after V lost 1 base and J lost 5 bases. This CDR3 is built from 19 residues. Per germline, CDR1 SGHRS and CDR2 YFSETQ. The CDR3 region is CASSLSPGLAGGHRDTQYF. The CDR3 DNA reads TGCGCCAGCAGCTTGTCACCCGGACTAGCGGGGGGGCATAGAGATACGCAGTATTTT.

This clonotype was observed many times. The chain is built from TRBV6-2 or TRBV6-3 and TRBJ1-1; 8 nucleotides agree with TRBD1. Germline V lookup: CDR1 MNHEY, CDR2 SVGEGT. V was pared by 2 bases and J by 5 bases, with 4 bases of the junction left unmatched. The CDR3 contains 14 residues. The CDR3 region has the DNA TGTGCCAGCAGTTACGGACAGGGATATACTGAAGCTTTCTTT. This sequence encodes CASSYGQGYTEAFF.

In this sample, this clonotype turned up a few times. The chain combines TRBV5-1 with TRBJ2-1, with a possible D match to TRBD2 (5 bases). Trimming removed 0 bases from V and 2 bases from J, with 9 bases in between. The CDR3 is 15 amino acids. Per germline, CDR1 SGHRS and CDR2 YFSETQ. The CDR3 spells CASSLGGDPYNEQFF. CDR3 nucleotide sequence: TGCGCCAGCAGCTTGGGGGGAGACCCCTACAATGAGCAGTTCTTC.

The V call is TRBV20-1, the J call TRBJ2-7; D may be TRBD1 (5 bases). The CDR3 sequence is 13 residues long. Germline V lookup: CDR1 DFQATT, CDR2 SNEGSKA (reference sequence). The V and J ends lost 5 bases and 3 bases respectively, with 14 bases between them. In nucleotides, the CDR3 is TGCAGTGCTCTCGCTGGGGCCGGCTACGAGCAGTACTTC. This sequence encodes CSALAGAGYEQYF.

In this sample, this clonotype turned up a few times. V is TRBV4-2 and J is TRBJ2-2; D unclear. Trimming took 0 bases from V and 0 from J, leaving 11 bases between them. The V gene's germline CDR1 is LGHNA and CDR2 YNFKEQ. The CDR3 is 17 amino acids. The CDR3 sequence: CASSQDPEPTNTGELFF. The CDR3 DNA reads TGTGCCAGCAGCCAAGATCCAGAGCCCACGAACACCGGGGAGCTGTTTTTT.

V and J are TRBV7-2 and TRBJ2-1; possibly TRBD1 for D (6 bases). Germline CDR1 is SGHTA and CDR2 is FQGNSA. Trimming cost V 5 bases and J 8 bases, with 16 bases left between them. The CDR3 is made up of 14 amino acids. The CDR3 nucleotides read TGTGCCAGCAGCATCTCAACAGGGCGGGATGAGCAGTTCTTC. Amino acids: CASSISTGRDEQFF.

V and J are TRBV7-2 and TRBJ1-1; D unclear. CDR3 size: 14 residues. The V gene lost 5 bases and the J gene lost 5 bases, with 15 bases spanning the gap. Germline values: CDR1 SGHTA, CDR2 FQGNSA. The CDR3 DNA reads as TGTGCCAGCAGCGTAACAGTGGCCTTAACTGAAGCTTTCTTT. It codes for CASSVTVALTEAFF.

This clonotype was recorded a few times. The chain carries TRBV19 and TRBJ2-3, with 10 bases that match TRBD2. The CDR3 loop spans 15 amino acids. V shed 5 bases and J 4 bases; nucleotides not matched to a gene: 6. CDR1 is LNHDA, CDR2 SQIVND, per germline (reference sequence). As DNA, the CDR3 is TGTGCCAGTAGTCTTGCCGGGACTAGCGCAGATACGCAGTATTTT. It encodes CASSLAGTSADTQYF.

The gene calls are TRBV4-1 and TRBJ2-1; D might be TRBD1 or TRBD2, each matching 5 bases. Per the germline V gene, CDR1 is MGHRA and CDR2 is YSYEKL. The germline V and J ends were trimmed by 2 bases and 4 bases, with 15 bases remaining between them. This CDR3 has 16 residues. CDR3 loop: CASSQPPRGRYNEQFF. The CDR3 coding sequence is TGCGCCAGCAGCCAACCCCCCCGGGGCCGGTACAATGAGCAGTTCTTC.

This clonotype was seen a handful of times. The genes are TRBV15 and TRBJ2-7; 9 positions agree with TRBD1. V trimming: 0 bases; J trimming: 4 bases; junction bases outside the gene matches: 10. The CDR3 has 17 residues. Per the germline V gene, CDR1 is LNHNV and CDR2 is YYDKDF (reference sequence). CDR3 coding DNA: TGTGCCACCAGCAGAGATCATATTCGGGACAGGGTTTACGAGCAGTACTTC. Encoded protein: CATSRDHIRDRVYEQYF.

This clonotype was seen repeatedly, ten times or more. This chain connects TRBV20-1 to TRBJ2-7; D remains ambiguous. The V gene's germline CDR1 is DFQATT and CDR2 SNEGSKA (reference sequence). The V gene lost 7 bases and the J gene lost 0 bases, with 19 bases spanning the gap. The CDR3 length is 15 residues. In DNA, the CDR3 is TGCAGTGGCCATTCGATTTCGGATAGCTCCTACGAGCAGTACTTC. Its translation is CSGHSISDSSYEQYF.

The CDR3 DNA reads as TGTGCCAGCAGCCAAGCGGGACGGAGAAGGGGCTACACCTTC. This gives the protein CASSQAGRRRGYTF. V and J are TRBV3-1 and TRBJ1-2; possibly TRBD1 for D (5 bases). The CDR3 is 14 residues long. Germline V gene data show CDR1 as LGHDT and CDR2 as YNNKEL (reference sequence). The V end was cut by 1 base, the J end by 8 bases, with 14 bases between.

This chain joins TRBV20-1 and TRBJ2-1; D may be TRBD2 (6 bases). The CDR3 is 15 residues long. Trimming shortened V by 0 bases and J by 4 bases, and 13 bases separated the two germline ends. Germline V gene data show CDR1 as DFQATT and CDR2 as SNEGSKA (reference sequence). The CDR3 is CSARDVSGGYNEQFF. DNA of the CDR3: TGCAGTGCTAGAGATGTTAGCGGTGGGTACAATGAGCAGTTCTTC.

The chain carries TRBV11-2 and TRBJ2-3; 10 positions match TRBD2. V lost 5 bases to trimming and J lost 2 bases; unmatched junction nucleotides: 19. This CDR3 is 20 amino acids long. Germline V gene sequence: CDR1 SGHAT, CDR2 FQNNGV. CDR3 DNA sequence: TGTGCCAGCAGCCCACACAGATCTTCGACTAGCGGGCAAGACACAGATACGCAGTATTTT. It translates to CASSPHRSSTSGQDTDTQYF.